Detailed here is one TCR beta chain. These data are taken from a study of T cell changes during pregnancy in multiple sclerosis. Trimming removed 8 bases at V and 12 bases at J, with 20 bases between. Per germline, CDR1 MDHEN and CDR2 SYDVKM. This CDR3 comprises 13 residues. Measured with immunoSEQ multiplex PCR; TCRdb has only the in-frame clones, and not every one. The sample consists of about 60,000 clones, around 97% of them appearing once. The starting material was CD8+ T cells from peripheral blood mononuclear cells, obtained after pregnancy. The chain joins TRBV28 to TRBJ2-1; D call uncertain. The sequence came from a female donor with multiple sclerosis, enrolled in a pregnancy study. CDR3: CASDDGYNERQFF. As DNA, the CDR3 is TGTGCCAGCGATGACGGATACAATGAGCGGCAGTTCTTC.